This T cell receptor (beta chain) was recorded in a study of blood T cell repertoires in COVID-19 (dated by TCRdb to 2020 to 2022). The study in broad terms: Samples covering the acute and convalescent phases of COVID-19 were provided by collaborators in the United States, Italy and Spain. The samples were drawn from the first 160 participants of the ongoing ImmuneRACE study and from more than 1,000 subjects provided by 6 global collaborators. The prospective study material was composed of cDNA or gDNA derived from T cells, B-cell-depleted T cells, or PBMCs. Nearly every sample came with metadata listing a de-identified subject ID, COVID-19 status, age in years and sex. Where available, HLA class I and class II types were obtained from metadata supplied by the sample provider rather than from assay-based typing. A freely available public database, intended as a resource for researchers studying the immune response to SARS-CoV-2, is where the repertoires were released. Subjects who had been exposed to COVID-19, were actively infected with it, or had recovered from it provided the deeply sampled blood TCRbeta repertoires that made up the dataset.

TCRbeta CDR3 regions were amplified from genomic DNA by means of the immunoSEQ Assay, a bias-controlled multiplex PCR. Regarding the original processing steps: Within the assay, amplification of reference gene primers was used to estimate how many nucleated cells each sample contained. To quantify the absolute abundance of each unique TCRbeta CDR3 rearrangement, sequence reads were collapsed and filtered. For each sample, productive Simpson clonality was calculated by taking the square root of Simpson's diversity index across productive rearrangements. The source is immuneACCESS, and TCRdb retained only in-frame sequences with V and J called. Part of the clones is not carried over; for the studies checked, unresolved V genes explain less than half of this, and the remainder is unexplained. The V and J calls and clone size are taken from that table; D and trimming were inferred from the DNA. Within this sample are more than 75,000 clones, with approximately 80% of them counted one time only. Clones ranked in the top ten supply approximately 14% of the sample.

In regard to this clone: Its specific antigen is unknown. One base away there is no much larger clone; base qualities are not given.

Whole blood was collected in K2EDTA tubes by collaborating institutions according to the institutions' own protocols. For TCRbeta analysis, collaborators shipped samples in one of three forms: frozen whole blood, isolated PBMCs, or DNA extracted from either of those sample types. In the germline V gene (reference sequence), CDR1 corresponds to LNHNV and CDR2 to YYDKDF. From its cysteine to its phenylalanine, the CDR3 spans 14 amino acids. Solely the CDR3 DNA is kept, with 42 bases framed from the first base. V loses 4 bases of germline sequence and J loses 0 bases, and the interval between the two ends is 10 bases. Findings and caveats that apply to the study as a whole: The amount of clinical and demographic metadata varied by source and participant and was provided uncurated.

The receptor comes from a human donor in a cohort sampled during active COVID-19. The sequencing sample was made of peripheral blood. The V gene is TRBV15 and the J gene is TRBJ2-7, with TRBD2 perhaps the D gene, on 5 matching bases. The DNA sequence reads TGTGCCACCAGCACTGGGAGCGACTCCTACGAGCAGTACTTC. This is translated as CATSTGSDSYEQYF.